The 11 T cell receptor beta chains in this list originate from one sample, sequenced in a study of CD8+ T cells in alopecia areata. In each case, RNA was isolated and then reverse transcribed into cDNA as the sequencing template. Assay used: immunoSEQ multiplex PCR; TCRdb lists only in-frame clones, some missing. The sample includes under 200,000 clones, 50% to 65% of them seen just once. Documented treatment: oral pan-JAK inhibitor, 5-10 mg twice daily. The source was CD4+ T cells sorted from blood, collected at week 24, from a patient treated with tofacitinib. Receptor source: a human donor with alopecia areata.

This chain connects TRBV9 to TRBJ1-6; D is unclear. CDR3 size: 15 residues. In germline, CDR1 is SGDLS, CDR2 YYNGEE. Deletions cut 0 bases from V and 10 bases from J, with 14 bases between. The CDR3 DNA reads as TGTGCCAGCAGCGTAGCTCTTTCAGTGAACTCACCCCTCCACTTT. This sequence encodes CASSVALSVNSPLHF.

The chain links TRBV10-3 to TRBJ2-2; 8 nucleotides line up with TRBD1. There are 14 residues in the CDR3. The junction had 5 bases not matched to a gene; V was cut back by 10 bases and J by 1 base. CDR1 ENHRY and CDR2 SYGVKD come from the germline V gene. The CDR3 spells CASGQGRNTGELFF. The CDR3 coding sequence is TGTGCCAGTGGACAGGGAAGGAACACCGGGGAGCTGTTTTTT.

This chain links TRBV27 with TRBJ2-2; 8 positions agree with TRBD1. This CDR3 is 14 amino acids long. The V and J ends lost 6 bases and 6 bases, in that order; junction bases with no gene match: 6. Germline values: CDR1 MNHEY, CDR2 SMNVEV (reference sequence). The CDR3 protein is CASRIDRGPGELFF. CDR3 in DNA: TGTGCCAGCAGGATTGACAGGGGTCCCGGGGAGCTGTTTTTT.

This clone was picked up a small number of times. V gene TRBV27 combines with J gene TRBJ1-5, with unresolved D. Trimming removed 4 bases from V and 4 bases from J, with 8 bases in between. This CDR3 has 13 amino acids. Germline CDR1 is MNHEY and CDR2 is SMNVEV (reference sequence). Here the CDR3 DNA reads TGTGCCAGCAGTTCCCGGCAGAATCAGCCCCAGCATTTT. This encodes CASSSRQNQPQHF.

V is TRBV5-1 and J is TRBJ2-3; 15 positions agree with TRBD2. Germline V gene lookup returns CDR1 SGHRS and CDR2 YFSETQ. The CDR3 sequence is 18 residues long. J lost 4 bases, V lost 3 bases, and 9 bases had no gene match. The CDR3 nucleotides read TGCGCCAGCAGCTCGGGACTAGCGGGGGGCGCCATCCCAGATACGCAGTATTTT. Protein: CASSSGLAGGAIPDTQYF.

In the case of this clone: The sample contains more than one DNA sequence encoding this CDR3. The chain couples TRBV29-1 to TRBJ1-1; no definite D call. Germline loops: CDR1 SQVTM, CDR2 ANQGSEA. The CDR3 length is 12 residues. Trimming stripped 4 bases from V and 0 bases from J, with 6 bases between. CDR3 sequence (DNA): TGCAGCGTTGCCGGGTTGAACACTGAAGCTTTCTTT. Amino acid sequence: CSVAGLNTEAFF.

The V gene is TRBV7-3, the J gene TRBJ2-5; 13 bases map to TRBD2. The trim removed 6 bases at V and 2 bases at J, leaving 3 bases unmatched. The CDR3 consists of 15 residues. Germline lookup yields CDR1 SGHTA and CDR2 FQGTGA. CDR3 DNA sequence: TGTGCCAGCAGTCTGACTAGCGGGGGGCAAGAGACCCAGTACTTC. Its protein product is CASSLTSGGQETQYF.

This clone was seen just once. V gene TRBV19 combines with J gene TRBJ2-7; D is perhaps TRBD2 (6 bases). Germline-derived CDR1 and CDR2 are LNHDA and SQIVND (reference sequence). V lost 7 bases and J 4 bases, leaving 17 bases between the germline ends. This CDR3 has 14 residues. CDR3 DNA: TGTGCCAGTACTTCCGGGACGGGAGTTTACGAGCAGTACTTC. Protein product: CASTSGTGVYEQYF.

The V call is TRBV29-1, the J call TRBJ2-1; D might be TRBD2 (6 bases). The CDR3 spans 13 residues. Deletions cut 7 bases from V and 1 base from J, with 11 bases between. Germline loops: CDR1 SQVTM, CDR2 ANQGSEA. For the CDR3, the DNA is TGCAGCGCCGCCGGGACTTCCTACAATGAGCAGTTCTTC. Translated: CSAAGTSYNEQFF.

The rearrangement joins TRBV29-1 to TRBJ2-5, with D perhaps TRBD2 (7 bases). Germline V lookup: CDR1 SQVTM, CDR2 ANQGSEA. V lost 7 bases and J lost 4, with 10 bases in between. The CDR3 has 11 amino acids. This chain's CDR3 is CSGRGGETQYF. Written as DNA, the CDR3 is TGCAGCGGAAGGGGGGGAGAGACCCAGTACTTC.

This chain uses TRBV4-1 with TRBJ2-7; D unresolved. Looked up from germline, CDR1 is MGHRA and CDR2 is YSYEKL. This CDR3 spans 14 amino acids. V was shortened by 0 bases and J by 4 bases, with 10 bases between the two germline ends. The CDR3 DNA follows: TGCGCCAGCAGCCAAGATGGTAGTTCATACGAGCAGTACTTC. Translated, it gives CASSQDGSSYEQYF.